The 14 T cell receptor beta chains below all came from one sample that was sequenced in a study of identical twins. MiXCR, run by TCRdb on the 5' RACE reads, gives a single entry per CDR3 protein. The profile shows 1.5 million to 2 million distinct CDR3 sequences, around a third of them singletons. Sequences were obtained from cord blood. Receptors originate from a newborn girl in good health.

The genes are TRBV7-6 and TRBJ1-2, with 8 bases lining up with TRBD1. V shed 1 base and J 0 bases; nucleotides not matched to a gene: 7. Germline CDR1 SGHVS, CDR2 FNYEAQ. The CDR3 is made up of 17 amino acids. The CDR3 DNA reads TGTGCCAGCAGCTTAGGGACAGGGACACTGACTAACTATGGCTACACCTTC. Amino acids: CASSLGTGTLTNYGYTF.

The CDR3 loop is CSAEGTVVNYGYTF. Here the CDR3 DNA reads TGCAGTGCTGAAGGGACAGTAGTAAACTATGGCTACACCTTC. The rearrangement uses TRBV20-1 and TRBJ1-2; 7 bases are shared with TRBD1. The germline gives CDR1 DFQATT, CDR2 SNEGSKA (reference sequence). Trimming at V came to 5 bases and at J to 2 bases, leaving 8 bases not matched to a gene. The CDR3 length is 14 residues.

V usage is TRBV7-9 and J usage is TRBJ1-2, with D perhaps TRBD1 (5 bases). V was trimmed by 2 bases and J by 8 bases, leaving 12 bases between them. The CDR3 runs to 13 residues. Germline loops: CDR1 SEHNR, CDR2 FQNEAQ (reference sequence). Written as DNA, the CDR3 is TGTGCCAGCAGCTTAAACGGGGCAGGAGGCTACACCTTC. Translated, it gives CASSLNGAGGYTF. The entire variable domain, with the rest obtained from reference TRBV7-9 and TRBJ1-2, is as follows: DTGVSQNPRHKITKRGQNVTFRCDPISEHNRLYWYRQTLGQGPEFLTYFQNEAQLEKSRLLSDRFSAERPKGSFSTLEIQRTEQGDSAMYLCASSLNGAGGYTFGSGTRLTVV.

This clonotype appeared a few times. The chain employs TRBV6-2 or TRBV6-3 and TRBJ2-7; maybe TRBD1 (6 bases). Germline CDR1 MNHEY, CDR2 SVGEGT. V shed 2 bases and J shed 0 bases, with 11 bases lying between them. The CDR3 covers 15 residues. CDR3 nucleotide sequence: TGTGCCAGCAGTTACCGGGACACATACTCCTACGAGCAGTACTTC. Residues: CASSYRDTYSYEQYF.

This clonotype was counted ten times or more. This CDR3 reads CSARGTVNYGYTF. DNA of the CDR3: TGCAGTGCTAGGGGTACAGTAAACTATGGCTACACCTTC. The J gene is TRBJ1-2, the V gene TRBV20-1; D remains ambiguous. V was trimmed by 3 bases and J by 2 bases, leaving 10 bases between them. Germline V CDR1 and CDR2: DFQATT, SNEGSKA (reference sequence). This CDR3 has 13 amino acids.

This clonotype was counted at least ten times. This chain links TRBV29-1 with TRBJ1-1, with a tentative D call TRBD1 (5 bases). This CDR3 is 12 amino acids long. Germline V gives CDR1 SQVTM, CDR2 ANQGSEA. V lost 7 bases and J 0 bases, leaving 9 bases between the germline ends. In DNA form, the CDR3 reads TGCAGCGCCGGGGGGGTGAACACTGAAGCTTTCTTT. Its protein is CSAGGVNTEAFF. Using reference TRBV29-1 and TRBJ1-1 for the parts outside the CDR3, the full variable domain is SAVISQKPSRDICQRGTSLTIQCQVDSQVTMMFWYRQQPGQSLTLIATANQGSEATYESGFVIDKFPISRPNLTFSTLTVSNMSPEDSSIYLCSAGGVNTEAFFGQGTRLTVV.

This clonotype turned up a few times. The genes are TRBV12-3 or TRBV12-4 and TRBJ1-5, with D perhaps TRBD1 (6 bases). The CDR3 spans 14 residues. Between the trimmed V and J ends, which lost 3 bases and 5 bases, there was a span of 11 bases. The chain's CDR3 is CASSFDRRDQPQHF. Written as DNA, the CDR3 is TGTGCCAGCAGTTTCGACAGGAGGGATCAGCCCCAGCATTTT.

V is TRBV20-1 and J is TRBJ2-7; 7 positions match TRBD2. After removal of 5 bases from V and 7 bases from J, the junction contained 17 bases not matched to a gene. The CDR3 is 15 residues long. Germline V gene lookup returns CDR1 DFQATT and CDR2 SNEGSKA (reference sequence). The CDR3 reads CSAQIAGPSYNEQYF. The CDR3 bases are TGCAGTGCTCAGATAGCGGGTCCTTCCTACAATGAGCAGTACTTC.

This rearrangement joins TRBV30 to TRBJ1-6; 9 bases line up with TRBD1. Germline V lookup: CDR1 GTSNPN, CDR2 SVGIG (reference sequence). J gave up 8 bases and V 0 bases, and 5 bases lay outside the gene matches. The CDR3 is 15 residues long. The CDR3: CAWSVPGTGYSPLHF. The DNA of the CDR3 is TGTGCCTGGAGTGTACCAGGGACAGGGTATTCACCCCTCCACTTT. The full variable domain, completed using reference TRBV30 and TRBJ1-6, is SQTIHQWPATLVQPVGSPLSLECTVEGTSNPNLYWYRQAAGRGLQLLFYSVGIGQISSEVPQNLSASRPQDRQFILSSKKLLLSDSGFYLCAWSVPGTGYSPLHFGNGTRLTVT.

This clonotype was found many times. The chain joins TRBV25-1 to TRBJ2-5; tentative D call: TRBD2 (5 bases). From germline, CDR1 is MGHDK and CDR2 SYGVNS. With 7 bases removed from V and 2 bases from J, the gap between germline ends came to 14 bases. The CDR3 extends over 14 amino acids. The CDR3 spells CASKVEEEQETQYF. In DNA, the CDR3 is TGTGCCAGCAAAGTCGAGGAGGAGCAAGAGACCCAGTACTTC.

The V and J genes are TRBV11-2 and TRBJ2-7, with 9 nucleotides matching TRBD1. CDR3 length: 14 residues. V dropped 1 base and J dropped 6; count of bases not matched to a gene: 4. Germline-derived CDR1 and CDR2 are SGHAT and FQNNGV. CDR3 in amino acids: CASSLVLTGGEQYF. Written as DNA, the CDR3 is TGTGCCAGCAGCTTAGTTTTGACAGGGGGCGAGCAGTACTTC.

The CDR3 loop reads CASSQEAGGDTEAFF. CDR3 nucleotide sequence: TGCGCCAGCAGCCAAGAGGCAGGGGGCGACACTGAAGCTTTCTTT. This sequence joins TRBV4-1 and TRBJ1-1; 8 bases are shared with TRBD1. Germline V lookup: CDR1 MGHRA, CDR2 YSYEKL. The CDR3 runs to 15 residues. Trimming removed 0 bases from V and 3 bases from J; junction bases left unmatched: 3.

As for this clonotype: The junction and the germline gene differ at one end; a read error may be behind it. V is TRBV4-2 and J is TRBJ1-5; no clear D. The CDR3 sequence is 15 residues long. Germline-derived CDR1 and CDR2 are LGHNA and YNFKEQ. The DNA for the CDR3 is TGCGCCAGCAGCCAAGATGGGCACTCCAATCAGCCCCAGCATTTT. Translation gives CASSQDGHSNQPQHF.

This rearrangement joins TRBV20-1 to TRBJ2-7; D may be TRBD1 (5 bases). From germline, CDR1 is DFQATT and CDR2 SNEGSKA (reference sequence). The CDR3 covers 15 residues. V was clipped by 1 base and J by 4 bases, with 17 bases between them. The CDR3 reads CSARVGGASGYEQYF. The CDR3 DNA reads as TGCAGTGCTAGAGTAGGTGGGGCCTCAGGGTACGAGCAGTACTTC.